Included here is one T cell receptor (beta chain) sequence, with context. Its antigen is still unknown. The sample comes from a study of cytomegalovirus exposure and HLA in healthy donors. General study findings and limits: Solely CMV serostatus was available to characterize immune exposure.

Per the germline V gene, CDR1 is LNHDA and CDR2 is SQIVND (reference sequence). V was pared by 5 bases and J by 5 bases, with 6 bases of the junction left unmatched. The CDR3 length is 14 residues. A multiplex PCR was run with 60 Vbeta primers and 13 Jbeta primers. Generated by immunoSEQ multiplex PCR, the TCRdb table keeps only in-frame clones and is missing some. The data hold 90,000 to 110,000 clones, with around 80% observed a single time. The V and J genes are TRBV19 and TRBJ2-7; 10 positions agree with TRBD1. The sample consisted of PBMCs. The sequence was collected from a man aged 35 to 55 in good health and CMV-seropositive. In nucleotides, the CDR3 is TGTGCCAGTAGTGAGAGACAGGGGGCAGACGAGCAGTACTTC. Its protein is CASSERQGADEQYF. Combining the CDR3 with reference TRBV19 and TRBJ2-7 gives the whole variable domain DGGITQSPKYLFRKEGQNVTLSCEQNLNHDAMYWYRQDPGQGLRLIYYSQIVNDFQKGDIAEGYSVSREKKESFPLTVTSAQKNPTAFYLCASSERQGADEQYFGPGTRLTVT.